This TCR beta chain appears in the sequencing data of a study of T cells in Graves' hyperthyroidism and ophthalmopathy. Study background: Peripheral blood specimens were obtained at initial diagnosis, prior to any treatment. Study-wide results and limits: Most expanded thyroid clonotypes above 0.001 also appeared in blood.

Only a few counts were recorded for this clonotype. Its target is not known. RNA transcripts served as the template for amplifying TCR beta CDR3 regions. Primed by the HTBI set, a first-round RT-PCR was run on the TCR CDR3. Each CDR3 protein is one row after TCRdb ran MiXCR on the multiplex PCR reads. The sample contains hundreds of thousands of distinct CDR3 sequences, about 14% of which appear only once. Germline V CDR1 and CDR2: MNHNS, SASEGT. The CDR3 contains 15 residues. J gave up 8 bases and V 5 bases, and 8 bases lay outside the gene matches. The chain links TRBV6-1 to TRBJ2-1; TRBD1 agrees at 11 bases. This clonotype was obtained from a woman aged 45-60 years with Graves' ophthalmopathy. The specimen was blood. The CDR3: CASSSRDRGYYEQFF. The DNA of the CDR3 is TGTGCCAGCAGTTCTCGGGACAGGGGGTATTATGAGCAGTTCTTC.